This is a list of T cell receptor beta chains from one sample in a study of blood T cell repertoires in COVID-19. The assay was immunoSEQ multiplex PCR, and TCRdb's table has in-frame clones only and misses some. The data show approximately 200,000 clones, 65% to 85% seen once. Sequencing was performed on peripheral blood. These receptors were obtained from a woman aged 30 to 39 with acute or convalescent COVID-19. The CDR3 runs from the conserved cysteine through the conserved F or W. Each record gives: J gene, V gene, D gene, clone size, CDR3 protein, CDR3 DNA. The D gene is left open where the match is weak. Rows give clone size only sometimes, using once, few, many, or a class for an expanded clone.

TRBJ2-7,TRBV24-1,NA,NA,CATFEWRRSYEQYF,TGTGCCACCTTTGAGTGGAGGAGGTCCTACGAGCAGTACTTC
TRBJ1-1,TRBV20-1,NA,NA,CSATELYEAFF,TGCAGTGCTACGGAACTATATGAAGCTTTCTTT
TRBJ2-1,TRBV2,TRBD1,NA,CASSLDRGAALLSDEQFF,TGTGCCAGCAGTCTGGACAGGGGGGCGGCCCTCCTGTCGGATGAGCAGTTCTTC
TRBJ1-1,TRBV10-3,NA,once,CAISGSSLGEKKNTEAFF,TGTGCCATCAGTGGTTCATCCCTCGGAGAGAAAAAGAACACTGAAGCTTTCTTT
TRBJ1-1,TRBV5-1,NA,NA,CASSHGPLRGSDTEAFF,TGCGCCAGCAGCCATGGGCCTCTCAGAGGGTCGGACACTGAAGCTTTCTTT
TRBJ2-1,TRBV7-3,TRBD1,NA,CASSSTGAPNEQFF,TGTGCCAGCAGCTCCACAGGGGCCCCTAATGAGCAGTTCTTC
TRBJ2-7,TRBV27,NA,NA,CASINAGTYEQYF,TGTGCCAGCATCAACGCGGGGACCTACGAGCAGTACTTC
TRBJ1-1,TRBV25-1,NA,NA,CASTQGHGTEAFF,TGTGCCAGCACTCAGGGCCACGGGACTGAAGCTTTCTTT
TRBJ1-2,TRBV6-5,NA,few,CASSYPASGSYTF,TGTGCCAGCAGTTACCCCGCTTCAGGCAGCTACACCTTC
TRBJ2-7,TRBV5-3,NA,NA,CARSPDCEQYF,TGTGCCAGAAGCCCAGACTGCGAGCAGTACTTC
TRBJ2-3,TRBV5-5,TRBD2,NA,CASSLLSGGLDTQYF,TGTGCCAGCAGCTTGTTGTCGGGGGGTCTGGATACGCAGTATTTT
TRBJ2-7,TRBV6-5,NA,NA,CASSNDSPYEQYF,TGTGCCAGCAGTAACGACAGCCCCTACGAGCAGTACTTC
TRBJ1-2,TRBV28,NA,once,CASSFRLAGDWAMGYTF,TGTGCCAGCAGTTTCCGGTTGGCAGGCGATTGGGCCATGGGCTACACCTTC
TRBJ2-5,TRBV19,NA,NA,CASRREGQAETQYF,TGTGCCAGTAGGAGGGAGGGACAGGCGGAGACCCAGTACTTC
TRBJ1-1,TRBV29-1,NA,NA,CSVQRGGNTEAFF,TGCAGCGTTCAAAGGGGGGGGAACACTGAAGCTTTCTTT
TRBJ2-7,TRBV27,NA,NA,CASTPIRPRGSYEQYF,TGTGCCAGCACCCCCATCCGTCCCCGGGGCTCCTACGAGCAGTACTTC
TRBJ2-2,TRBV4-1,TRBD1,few,CASSRETGNVVTGELFF,TGCGCCAGCAGCCGAGAGACAGGGAATGTAGTTACCGGGGAGCTGTTTTTT
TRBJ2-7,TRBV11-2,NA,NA,CASSPIAREQYF,TGTGCCAGCAGCCCCATCGCACGGGAGCAGTACTTC
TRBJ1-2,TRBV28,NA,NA,CASSFRSWGYTF,TGTGCCAGCAGTTTTAGGAGTTGGGGCTACACCTTC
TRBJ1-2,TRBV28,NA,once,CASSPGDRGYTF,TGTGCCAGCAGCCCAGGGGATCGCGGCTACACCTTC
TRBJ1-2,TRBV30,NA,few,CAWTPGARGGYTF,TGTGCCTGGACACCTGGGGCCCGTGGAGGCTACACCTTC
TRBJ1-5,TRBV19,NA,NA,CASRETWGSGPQPQHF,TGTGCCAGTAGAGAAACGTGGGGCAGTGGGCCTCAGCCCCAGCATTTT
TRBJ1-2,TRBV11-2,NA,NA,CASSLASYGYTF,TGTGCCAGCAGCTTAGCCTCCTATGGCTACACCTTC
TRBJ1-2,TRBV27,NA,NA,CASSSTSAGGYTF,TGTGCCAGCAGTTCAACGTCAGCGGGTGGCTACACCTTC
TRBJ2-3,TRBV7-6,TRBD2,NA,CASSRRLAGGADTQYF,TGTGCCAGCAGCCGACGACTAGCGGGGGGGGCAGATACGCAGTATTTT
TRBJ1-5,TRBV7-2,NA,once,CASSLAGGSNQPQHF,TGTGCCAGCAGCTTAGCGGGAGGGAGCAATCAGCCCCAGCATTTT
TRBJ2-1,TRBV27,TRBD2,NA,CASSLRFSASGSPHNEQFF,TGTGCCAGCAGTTTAAGATTTTCGGCTAGCGGGAGTCCCCACAATGAGCAGTTCTTC
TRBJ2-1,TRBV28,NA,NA,CASSFGGRLERNEQFF,TGTGCCAGCAGTTTTGGGGGGAGGCTAGAGAGGAATGAGCAGTTCTTC
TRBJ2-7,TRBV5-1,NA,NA,CASSLDRPALNEQYF,TGCGCCAGCAGCTTGGACAGGCCGGCACTAAACGAGCAGTACTTC
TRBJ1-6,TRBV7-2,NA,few,CASEGPSYNSPLHF,TGTGCCAGCGAGGGCCCCTCCTATAATTCACCCCTCCACTTT
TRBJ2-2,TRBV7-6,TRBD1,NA,CASSIGQGVNRQGGELFF,TGTGCCAGCAGCATCGGACAGGGCGTTAACCGTCAGGGCGGGGAGCTGTTTTTT
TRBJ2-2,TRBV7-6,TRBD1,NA,CASSPLTGGTGELFF,TGTGCCAGCAGCCCGTTGACAGGGGGTACCGGGGAGCTGTTTTTT
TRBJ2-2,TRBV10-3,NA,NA,CAISDPNREVFF,TGTGCCATCAGTGACCCAAACAGGGAAGTGTTTTTT
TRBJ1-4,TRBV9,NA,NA,CASSVVGADDEKLFF,TGTGCCAGCAGCGTAGTCGGAGCAGACGACGAAAAACTGTTTTTT
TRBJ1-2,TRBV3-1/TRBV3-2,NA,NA,CASSLRGSLGYTF,TGTGCCAGCAGCCTCCGGGGTAGTCTCGGCTACACCTTC
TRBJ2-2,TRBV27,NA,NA,CASSFAGPAGELFF,TGTGCCAGCAGTTTCGCGGGACCCGCCGGGGAGCTGTTTTTT
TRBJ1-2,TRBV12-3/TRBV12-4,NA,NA,CASRGSGYTF,TGTGCCAGCAGGGGCAGTGGCTACACCTTC
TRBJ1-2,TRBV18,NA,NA,CASSPVEGNYGYTF,TGTGCCAGCTCACCAGTGGAGGGAAACTATGGCTACACCTTC
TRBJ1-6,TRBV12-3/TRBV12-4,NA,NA,CARRAVINSPLHF,TGTGCCAGGAGGGCAGTCATAAATTCACCCCTCCACTTT
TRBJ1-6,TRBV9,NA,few,CASSAQHNSPLHF,TGTGCCAGCAGCGCACAGCATAATTCACCCCTCCACTTT
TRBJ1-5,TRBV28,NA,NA,CASSAQGHNQPQHF,TGTGCCAGCAGCGCTCAGGGTCATAATCAGCCCCAGCATTTT